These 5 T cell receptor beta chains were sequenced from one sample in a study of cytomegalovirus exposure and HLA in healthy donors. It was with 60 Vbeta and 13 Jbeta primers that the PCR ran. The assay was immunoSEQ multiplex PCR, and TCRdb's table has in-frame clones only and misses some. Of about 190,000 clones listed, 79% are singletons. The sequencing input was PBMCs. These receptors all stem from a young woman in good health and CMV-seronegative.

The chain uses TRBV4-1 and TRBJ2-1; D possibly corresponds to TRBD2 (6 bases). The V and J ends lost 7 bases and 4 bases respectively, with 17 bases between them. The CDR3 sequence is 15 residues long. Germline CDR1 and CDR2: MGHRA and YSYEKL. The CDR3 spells CASNVVRGSYNEQFF. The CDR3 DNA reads TGCGCCAGCAACGTTGTCCGGGGGTCGTACAATGAGCAGTTCTTC.

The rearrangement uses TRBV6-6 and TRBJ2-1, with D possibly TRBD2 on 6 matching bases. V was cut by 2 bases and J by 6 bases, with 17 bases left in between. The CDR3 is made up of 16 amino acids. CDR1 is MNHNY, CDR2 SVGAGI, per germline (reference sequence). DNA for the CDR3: TGTGCCAGCAGTTACCCCCTGGGGGAGGTCGGCAATGAGCAGTTCTTC. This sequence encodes CASSYPLGEVGNEQFF.

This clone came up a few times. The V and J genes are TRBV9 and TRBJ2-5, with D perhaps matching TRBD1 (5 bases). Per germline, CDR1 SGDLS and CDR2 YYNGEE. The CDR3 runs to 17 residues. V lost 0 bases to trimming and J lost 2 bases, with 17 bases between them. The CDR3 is CASSVAVGGADQETQYF. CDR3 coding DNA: TGTGCCAGCAGCGTAGCTGTGGGTGGGGCAGATCAAGAGACCCAGTACTTC.

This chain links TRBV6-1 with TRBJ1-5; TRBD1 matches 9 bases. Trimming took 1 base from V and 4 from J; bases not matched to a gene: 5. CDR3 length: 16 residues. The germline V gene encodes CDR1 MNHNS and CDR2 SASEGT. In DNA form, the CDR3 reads TGTGCCAGCAGTGAAGTACAGGGGGCTTTAAATCAGCCCCAGCATTTT. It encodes CASSEVQGALNQPQHF.

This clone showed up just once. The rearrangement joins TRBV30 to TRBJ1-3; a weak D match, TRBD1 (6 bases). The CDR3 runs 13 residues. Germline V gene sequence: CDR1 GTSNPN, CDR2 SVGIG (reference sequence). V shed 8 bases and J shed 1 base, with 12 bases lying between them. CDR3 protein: CAGAGESGNTIYF. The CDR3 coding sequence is TGTGCCGGAGCAGGGGAGTCTGGAAACACCATATATTTT.